This T cell receptor (beta chain) was captured in a study of cytomegalovirus exposure and HLA in healthy donors. Concerning this clone itself: The antigen remains unidentified. Other DNA sequences in the same sample also yield this CDR3.

Regarding the study as a whole: Three CMV-associated chains were confirmed in vitro to be specific for CMV antigens. Common viral pathogens were later found to be apparently linked to several of the most significant clusters.

The PCR was carried out with 60 Vbeta primers and 13 Jbeta primers. The data were produced by immunoSEQ multiplex PCR, yet TCRdb's version contains in-frame clones alone and is incomplete. Here the sample spans roughly 120,000 clones, about 9.4% being singletons. Looked up from germline, CDR1 is SGHDT and CDR2 is YYEEEE. Trimming cost V 4 bases and J 5 bases; bases outside gene matches: 10. The CDR3 contains 15 residues. This clonotype was obtained from a middle-aged woman in good health and CMV-seropositive. The chain joins TRBV5-6 to TRBJ2-7; 9 bases line up with TRBD1. Sequenced material: PBMCs. This CDR3 reads CASSPLPGQGHEQYF. CDR3 coding DNA: TGTGCCAGCAGCCCCCTACCGGGACAGGGCCACGAGCAGTACTTC. The whole variable domain, remainder taken from reference TRBV5-6 and TRBJ2-7, is DAGVTQSPTHLIKTRGQQVTLRCSPKSGHDTVSWYQQALGQGPQFIFQYYEEEERQRGNFPDRFSGHQFPNYSSELNVNALLLGDSALYLCASSPLPGQGHEQYFGPGTRLTVT.